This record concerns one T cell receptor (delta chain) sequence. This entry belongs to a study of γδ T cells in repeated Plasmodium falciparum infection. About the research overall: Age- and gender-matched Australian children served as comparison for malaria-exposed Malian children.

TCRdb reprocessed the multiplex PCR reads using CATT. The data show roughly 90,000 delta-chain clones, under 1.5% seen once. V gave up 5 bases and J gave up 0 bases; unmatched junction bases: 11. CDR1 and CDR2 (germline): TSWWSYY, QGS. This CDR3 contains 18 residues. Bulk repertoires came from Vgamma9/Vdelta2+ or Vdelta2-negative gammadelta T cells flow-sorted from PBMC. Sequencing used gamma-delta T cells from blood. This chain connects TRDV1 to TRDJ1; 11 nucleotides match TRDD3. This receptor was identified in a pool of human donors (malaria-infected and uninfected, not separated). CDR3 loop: CALGTTLGDTWYTDKLIF. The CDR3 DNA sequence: TGTGCTCTTGGGACAACCCTGGGGGATACCTGGTACACCGATAAACTCATCTTT.